This TCR beta chain originates from a study of Graves' ophthalmopathy and Graves' hyperthyroidism. RNA transcripts were the template, and TCR beta CDR3 regions were amplified from them. An initial RT-PCR round employing HTBI primers preceded a second-round multiplex PCR. MiXCR, run by TCRdb on the multiplex PCR reads, gives a single entry per CDR3 protein. Altogether around 16,000 distinct CDR3 sequences are present, 45% to 55% being singletons, with the ten largest covering 25%. This clonotype was seen more than once but under ten times. Since a much larger clone is just one base distant, this may be a read error. CDR3 length: 16 residues. The germline V gene encodes CDR1 LNHDA and CDR2 SQIVND (reference sequence).

The rearrangement links TRBV19 to TRBJ2-2, with no clear D. The sequenced material came from peripheral blood. This TCR was sampled from a woman between 40 and 50 years old with stable Graves' hyperthyroidism. CDR3 DNA sequence: TGTGCCAGTAGACCCCGGGCGGCCGCGAACACCGAGGAGCTGTTTTTT. This codes for CASRPRAAANTEELFF.